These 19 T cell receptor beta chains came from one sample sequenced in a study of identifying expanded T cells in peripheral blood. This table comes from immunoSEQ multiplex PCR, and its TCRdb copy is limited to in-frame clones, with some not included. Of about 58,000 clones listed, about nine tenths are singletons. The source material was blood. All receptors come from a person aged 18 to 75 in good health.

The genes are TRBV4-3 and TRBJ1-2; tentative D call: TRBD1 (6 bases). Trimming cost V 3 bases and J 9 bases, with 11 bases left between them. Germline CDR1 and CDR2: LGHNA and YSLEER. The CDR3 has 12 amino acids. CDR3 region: CASSHYRDSYTF. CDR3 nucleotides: TGCGCCAGCAGCCATTACCGGGACAGCTACACCTTC.

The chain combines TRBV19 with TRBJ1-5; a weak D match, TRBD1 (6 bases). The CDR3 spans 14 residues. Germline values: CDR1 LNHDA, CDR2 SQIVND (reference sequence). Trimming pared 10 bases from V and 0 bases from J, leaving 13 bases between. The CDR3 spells CATDTGISNQPQHF. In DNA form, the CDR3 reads TGTGCCACCGATACAGGGATTAGCAATCAGCCCCAGCATTTT.

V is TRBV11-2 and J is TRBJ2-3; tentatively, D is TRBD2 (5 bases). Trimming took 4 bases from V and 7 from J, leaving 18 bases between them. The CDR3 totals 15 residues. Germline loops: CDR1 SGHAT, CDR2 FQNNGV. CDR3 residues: CASSSRPLEGYTQYF. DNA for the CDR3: TGTGCCAGCAGCTCCCGGCCCCTCGAGGGCTATACGCAGTATTTT.

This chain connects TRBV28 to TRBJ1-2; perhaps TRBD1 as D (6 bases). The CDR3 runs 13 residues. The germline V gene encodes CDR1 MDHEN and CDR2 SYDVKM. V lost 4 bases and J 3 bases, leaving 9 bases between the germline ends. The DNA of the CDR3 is TGTGCCAGCAGTTCGGACAGCTACTATGGCTACACCTTC. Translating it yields CASSSDSYYGYTF.

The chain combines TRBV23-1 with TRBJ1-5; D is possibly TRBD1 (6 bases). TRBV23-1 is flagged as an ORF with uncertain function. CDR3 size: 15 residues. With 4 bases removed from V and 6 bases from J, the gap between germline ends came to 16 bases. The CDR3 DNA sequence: TGCGCCAGCAGTCCCGACCCCAGGGGCACTCAGCCCCAGCATTTT. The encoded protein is CASSPDPRGTQPQHF.

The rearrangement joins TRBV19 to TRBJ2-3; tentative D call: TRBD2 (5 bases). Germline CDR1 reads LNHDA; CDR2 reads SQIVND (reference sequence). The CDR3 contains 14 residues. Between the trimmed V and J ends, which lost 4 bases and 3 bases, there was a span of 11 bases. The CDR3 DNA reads TGTGCCAGTAGTACTGTGCGAGGGACAGATACGCAGTATTTT. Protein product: CASSTVRGTDTQYF. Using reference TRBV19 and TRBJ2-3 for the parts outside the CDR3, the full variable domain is DGGITQSPKYLFRKEGQNVTLSCEQNLNHDAMYWYRQDPGQGLRLIYYSQIVNDFQKGDIAEGYSVSREKKESFPLTVTSAQKNPTAFYLCASSTVRGTDTQYFGPGTRLTVL.

The CDR3 here is CASTPRGGRGFQETQYF. CDR3 nucleotide sequence: TGTGCCAGCACCCCACGGGGCGGGAGGGGGTTCCAAGAGACCCAGTACTTC. This chain links TRBV7-9 with TRBJ2-5, with TRBD2 matching over 9 bases. The CDR3 spans 17 residues. The V gene's germline CDR1 is SEHNR and CDR2 FQNEAQ (reference sequence). V shed 7 bases and J 1 base; nucleotides not matched to a gene: 13. Full variable domain (outside the CDR3, taken from reference TRBV7-9 and TRBJ2-5): DTGVSQNPRHKITKRGQNVTFRCDPISEHNRLYWYRQTLGQGPEFLTYFQNEAQLEKSRLLSDRFSAERPKGSFSTLEIQRTEQGDSAMYLCASTPRGGRGFQETQYFGPGTRLLVL.

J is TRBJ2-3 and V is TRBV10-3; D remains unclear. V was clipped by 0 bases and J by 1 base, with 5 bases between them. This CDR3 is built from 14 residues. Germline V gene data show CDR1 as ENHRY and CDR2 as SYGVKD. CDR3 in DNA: TGTGCCATCAGTGAGTCGACTGGCACAGATACGCAGTATTTT. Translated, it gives CAISESTGTDTQYF.

CDR3 in amino acids: CASSDRAGGEKLFF. The CDR3 DNA follows: TGTGCCAGCAGTGACAGGGCGGGGGGTGAAAAACTGTTTTTT. J is TRBJ1-4 and V is TRBV6-5; 7 nucleotides align to TRBD1. The trim removed 5 bases at V and 7 bases at J, leaving 7 bases unmatched. This CDR3 is 14 amino acids long. The germline gives CDR1 MNHEY, CDR2 SVGAGI.

The CDR3 coding sequence is TGTGCCAGCAGCCCCGGACTAGCCGGAGACGGAGATACGCAGTATTTT. It is translated as CASSPGLAGDGDTQYF. The chain links TRBV7-9 to TRBJ2-3; 8 bases align to TRBD2. The CDR3 has 16 amino acids. Per germline, CDR1 SEHNR and CDR2 FQNEAQ (reference sequence). V trimming: 5 bases; J trimming: 5 bases; junction bases outside the gene matches: 12.

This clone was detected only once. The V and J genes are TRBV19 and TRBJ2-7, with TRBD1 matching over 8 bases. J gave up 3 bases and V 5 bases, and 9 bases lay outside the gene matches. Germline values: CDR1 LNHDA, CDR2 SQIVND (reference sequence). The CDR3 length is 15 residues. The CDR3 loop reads CASSVRTGILYEQYF. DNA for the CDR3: TGTGCCAGTAGTGTTCGGACAGGGATACTCTACGAGCAGTACTTC.

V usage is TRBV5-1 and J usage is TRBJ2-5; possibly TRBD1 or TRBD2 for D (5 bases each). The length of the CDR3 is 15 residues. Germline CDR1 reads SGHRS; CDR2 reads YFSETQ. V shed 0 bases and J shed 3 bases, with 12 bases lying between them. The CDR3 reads CASSLVSVGEETQYF. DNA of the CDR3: TGCGCCAGCAGCTTGGTTAGTGTGGGGGAAGAGACCCAGTACTTC.

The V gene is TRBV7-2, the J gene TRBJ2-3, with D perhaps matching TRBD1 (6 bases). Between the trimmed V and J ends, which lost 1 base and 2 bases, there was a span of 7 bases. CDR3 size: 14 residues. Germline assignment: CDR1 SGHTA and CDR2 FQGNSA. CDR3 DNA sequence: TGTGCCAGCAGCTTAGGGGGGCCCACAGATACGCAGTATTTT. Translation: CASSLGGPTDTQYF.

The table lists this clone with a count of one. CDR3 region: CASSPSDPGAKPSKGYTF. CDR3 sequence (DNA): TGTGCCAGCTCACCCTCCGACCCAGGGGCAAAACCCTCTAAGGGCTACACCTTC. This rearrangement joins TRBV18 to TRBJ1-2; possibly TRBD1 for D (6 bases). V lost 3 bases and J lost 8, with 28 bases in between. The CDR3 runs 18 residues. Germline CDR1 and CDR2: KGHSH and LQKENI.

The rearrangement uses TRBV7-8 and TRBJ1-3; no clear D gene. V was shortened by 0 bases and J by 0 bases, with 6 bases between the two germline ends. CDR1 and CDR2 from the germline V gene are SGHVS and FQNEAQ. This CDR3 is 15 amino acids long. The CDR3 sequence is CASSLAGSSGNTIYF. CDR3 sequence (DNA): TGTGCCAGCAGCTTAGCGGGGAGCTCTGGAAACACCATATATTTT.

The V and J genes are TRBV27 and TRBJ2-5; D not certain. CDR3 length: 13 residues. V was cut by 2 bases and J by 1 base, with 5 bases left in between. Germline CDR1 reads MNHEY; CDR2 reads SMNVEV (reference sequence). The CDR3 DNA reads TGTGCCAGCAGTTTAGGGTCCCAAGAGACCCAGTACTTC. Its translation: CASSLGSQETQYF.

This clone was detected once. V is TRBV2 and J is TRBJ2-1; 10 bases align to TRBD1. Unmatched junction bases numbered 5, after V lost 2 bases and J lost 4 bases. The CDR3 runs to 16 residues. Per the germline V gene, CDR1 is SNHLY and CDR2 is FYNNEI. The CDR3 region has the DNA TGTGCCAGCAGTGAACGGGGACAGGGGACTTACAATGAGCAGTTCTTC. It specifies CASSERGQGTYNEQFF.

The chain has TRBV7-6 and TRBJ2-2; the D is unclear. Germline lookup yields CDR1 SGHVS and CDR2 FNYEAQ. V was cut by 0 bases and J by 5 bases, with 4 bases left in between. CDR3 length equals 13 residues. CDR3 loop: CASSLAGTGELFF. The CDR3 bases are TGTGCCAGCAGCTTAGCAGGGACCGGGGAGCTGTTTTTT.

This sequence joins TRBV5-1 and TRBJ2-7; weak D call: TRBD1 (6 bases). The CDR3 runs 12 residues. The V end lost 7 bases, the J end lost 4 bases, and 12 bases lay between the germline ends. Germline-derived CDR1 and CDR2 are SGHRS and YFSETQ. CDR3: CASASQGYEQYF. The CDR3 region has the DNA TGCGCCAGCGCTTCACAGGGATACGAGCAGTACTTC. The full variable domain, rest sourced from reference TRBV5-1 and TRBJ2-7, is KAGVTQTPRYLIKTRGQQVTLSCSPISGHRSVSWYQQTPGQGLQFLFEYFSETQRNKGNFPGRFSGRQFSNSRSEMNVSTLELGDSALYLCASASQGYEQYFGPGTRLTVT.